This T cell receptor beta chain came from a study of vaccination effects on CD4 cells after COVID-19. CDR1 is MNHEY, CDR2 SMNVEV, per germline (reference sequence). The CDR3 extends over 15 amino acids. V lost 3 bases, J lost 4 bases, and 12 bases lay in between. Here immunoSEQ multiplex PCR was the method, and the copy in TCRdb shows in-frame clones only, minus some. The sample has 11,000 to 15,000 clones, roughly four fifths seen once. Viral peptide pool expansion of antigen-specific CD4+ T cells preceded sequencing in the ViraFEST assay. Culture lasted roughly eleven days before CD4+ T cell isolation. PCR-confirmed SARS-CoV-2 infection occurred in the person between March and December 2020. Every participant took two doses of the BNT162b2 or mRNA-1273 vaccine. On days 3 and 7, fresh IL-2 medium replaced half the medium. A remark on this clone: The antigen is not known.

The receptor was isolated from a human donor who had a prior SARS-CoV-2 infection. This specimen was CD4+ T cells from PBMCs cultured with HCoV-NL63 spike peptides, taken after COVID-19 vaccination. The chain uses TRBV27 and TRBJ2-2; tentatively, D is TRBD1 or TRBD2 (7 bases each). In DNA form, the CDR3 reads TGTGCCAGCAGTTTCCGCAGGGGGGGCACCGGGGAGCTGTTTTTT. Translating gives CASSFRRGGTGELFF.